The clone carrying this T cell receptor beta chain is identified as medium-sized from frequency. The target antigen is unknown. This record belongs to a study of T cell clusters in autoimmune cytopenias. Turning to the study itself: The mean age of healthy donor controls was around 57 years, the median roughly 59 years. Study-level points and caveats: TRB repertoire shifts in secondary cytopenia and chronic lymphocytic leukemia mostly reflected lymphoma, not autoimmunity.

TRB was amplified from roughly 0.25 ug of peripheral blood genomic DNA per sample. This CDR3 has 16 amino acids. Germline assignment: CDR1 SGHAT and CDR2 FQDESV (reference sequence). One tube held mixed TRB-A and TRB-B primer pools for touch-down PCR. TCRdb reprocessed the multiplex PCR reads; each CDR3 protein has one entry and no DNA is given. The specimen's table records 5,500 to 8,000 distinct CDR3 sequences. The sample was also reused in another study, on T cell repertoires in aging, cancer and after chemotherapy. From that paper: Healthy donor repertoires were recorded over several months to years and showed clear clonal overlap. Rebound thymic output was suggested by rising median generation probability during chemotherapy in each cancer cohort.

The sequencing input was peripheral blood. V gene TRBV11-1 combines with J gene TRBJ2-3; checking the TCRdb D call of TRBD2 is not possible without DNA. This TCR was sampled from a human donor in good health. This CDR3 is CASSLHQTSRSDTQYF.